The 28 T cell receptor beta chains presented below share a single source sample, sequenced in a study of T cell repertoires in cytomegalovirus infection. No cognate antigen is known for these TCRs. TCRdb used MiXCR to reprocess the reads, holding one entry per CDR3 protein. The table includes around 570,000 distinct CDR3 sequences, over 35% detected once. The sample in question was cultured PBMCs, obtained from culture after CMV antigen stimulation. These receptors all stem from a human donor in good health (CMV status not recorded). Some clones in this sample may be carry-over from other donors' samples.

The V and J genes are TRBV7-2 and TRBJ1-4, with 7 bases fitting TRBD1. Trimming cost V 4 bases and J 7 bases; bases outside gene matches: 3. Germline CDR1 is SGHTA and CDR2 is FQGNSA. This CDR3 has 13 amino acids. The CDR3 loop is CASSSRTGEKLFF. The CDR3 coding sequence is TGTGCCAGCAGCTCCCGGACAGGTGAAAAACTGTTTTTT.

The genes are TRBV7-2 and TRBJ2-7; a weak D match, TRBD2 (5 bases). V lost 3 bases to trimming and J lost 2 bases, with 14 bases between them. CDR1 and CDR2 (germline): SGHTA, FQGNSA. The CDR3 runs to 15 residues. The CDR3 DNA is TGTGCCAGCAGCTTTGGACCGGGAAGGGCCTACGAGCAGTACTTC. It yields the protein CASSFGPGRAYEQYF.

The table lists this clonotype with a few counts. This chain's CDR3 is CASSEPAIYSPLHF. The CDR3 coding sequence is TGTGCCAGCAGTGAGCCTGCCATCTATTCACCCCTCCACTTT. The genes are TRBV6-1 and TRBJ1-6; D gene unclear. V was clipped by 3 bases and J by 8 bases, with 11 bases between them. Germline V gene data show CDR1 as MNHNS and CDR2 as SASEGT. The length of the CDR3 is 14 residues.

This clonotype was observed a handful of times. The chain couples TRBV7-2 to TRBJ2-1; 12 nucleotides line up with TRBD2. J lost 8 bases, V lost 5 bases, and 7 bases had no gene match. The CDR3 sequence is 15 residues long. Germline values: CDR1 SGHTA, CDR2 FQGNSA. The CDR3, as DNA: TGTGCCAGCAGCATTCCTAGCGGGGGGGGAGATGAGCAGTTCTTC. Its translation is CASSIPSGGGDEQFF.

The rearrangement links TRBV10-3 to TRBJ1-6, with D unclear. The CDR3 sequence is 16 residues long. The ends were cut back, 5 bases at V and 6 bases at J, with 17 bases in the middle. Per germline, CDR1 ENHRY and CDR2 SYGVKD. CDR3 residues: CAISTARGSGNSPLHF. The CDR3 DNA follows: TGTGCCATCAGTACGGCCCGGGGTTCTGGTAATTCACCCCTCCACTTT.

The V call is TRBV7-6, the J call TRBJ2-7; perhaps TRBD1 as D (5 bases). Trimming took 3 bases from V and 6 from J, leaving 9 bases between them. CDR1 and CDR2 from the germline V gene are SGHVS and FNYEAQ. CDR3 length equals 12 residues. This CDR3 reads CASSLQGFEQYF. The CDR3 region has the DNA TGTGCCAGCAGCTTGCAGGGTTTCGAGCAGTACTTC.

This CDR3 reads CASSFPGGLASYEQYF. The CDR3 DNA reads as TGTGCCAGCAGCTTCCCCGGGGGACTAGCCTCCTACGAGCAGTACTTC. This chain joins TRBV7-2 and TRBJ2-7; 9 nucleotides align to TRBD2. Germline CDR1 and CDR2: SGHTA and FQGNSA. J gave up 0 bases and V 3 bases, and 6 bases lay outside the gene matches. This CDR3 spans 16 amino acids.

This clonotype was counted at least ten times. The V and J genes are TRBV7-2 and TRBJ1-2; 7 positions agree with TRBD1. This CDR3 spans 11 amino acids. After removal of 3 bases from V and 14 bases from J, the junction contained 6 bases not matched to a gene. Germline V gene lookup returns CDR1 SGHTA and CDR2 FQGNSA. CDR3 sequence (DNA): TGTGCCAGCAGCTTTTACAGGGGTTTGACCTTC. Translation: CASSFYRGLTF.

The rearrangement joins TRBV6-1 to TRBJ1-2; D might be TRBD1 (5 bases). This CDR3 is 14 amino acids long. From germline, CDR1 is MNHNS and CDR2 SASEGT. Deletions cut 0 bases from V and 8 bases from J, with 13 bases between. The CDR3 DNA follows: TGTGCCAGCAGTGAAGCCGGGGACTCCGAGGGCTACACCTTC. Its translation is CASSEAGDSEGYTF.

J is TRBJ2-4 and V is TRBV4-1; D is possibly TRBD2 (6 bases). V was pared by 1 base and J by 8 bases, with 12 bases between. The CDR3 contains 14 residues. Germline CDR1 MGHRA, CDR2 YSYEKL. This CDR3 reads CASSQGLGGHIQYF. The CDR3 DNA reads TGCGCCAGCAGCCAAGGACTAGGTGGGCACATTCAGTACTTC.

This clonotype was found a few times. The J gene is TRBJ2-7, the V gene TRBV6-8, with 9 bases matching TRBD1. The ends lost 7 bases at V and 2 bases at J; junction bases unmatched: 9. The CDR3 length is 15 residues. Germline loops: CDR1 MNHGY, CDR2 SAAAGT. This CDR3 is CASTTLGQGPYEQYF. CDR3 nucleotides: TGTGCCAGCACGACATTGGGACAGGGCCCCTACGAGCAGTACTTC.

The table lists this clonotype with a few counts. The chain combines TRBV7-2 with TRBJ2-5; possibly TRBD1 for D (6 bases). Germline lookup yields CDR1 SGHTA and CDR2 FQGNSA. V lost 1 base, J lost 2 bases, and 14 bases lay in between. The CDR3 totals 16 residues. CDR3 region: CASSLVPSGAQETQYF. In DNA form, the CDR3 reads TGTGCCAGCAGCTTAGTCCCTTCAGGGGCACAAGAGACCCAGTACTTC.

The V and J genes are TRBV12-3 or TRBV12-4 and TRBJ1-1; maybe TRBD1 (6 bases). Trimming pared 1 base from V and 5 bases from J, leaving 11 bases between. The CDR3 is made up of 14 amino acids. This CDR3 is CASSLEAGTTEAFF. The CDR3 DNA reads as TGTGCCAGCAGTTTAGAGGCGGGGACAACTGAAGCTTTCTTT.

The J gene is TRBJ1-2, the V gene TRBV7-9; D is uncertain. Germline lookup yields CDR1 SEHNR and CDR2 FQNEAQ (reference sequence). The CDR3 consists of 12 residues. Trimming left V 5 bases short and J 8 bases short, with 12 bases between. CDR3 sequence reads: CASSTRVLGYTF. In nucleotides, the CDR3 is TGTGCCAGCAGCACAAGGGTGCTCGGCTACACCTTC.

In nucleotides, the CDR3 is TGCAGTGCTAGAGATGGGACAGACAATGAGCAGTTCTTC. Translating it yields CSARDGTDNEQFF. The chain has TRBV20-1 and TRBJ2-1, with TRBD1 identical over 7 bases. CDR3 size: 13 residues. CDR1 and CDR2 from the germline V gene are DFQATT and SNEGSKA (reference sequence). Unmatched junction bases numbered 1, after V lost 0 bases and J lost 5 bases.

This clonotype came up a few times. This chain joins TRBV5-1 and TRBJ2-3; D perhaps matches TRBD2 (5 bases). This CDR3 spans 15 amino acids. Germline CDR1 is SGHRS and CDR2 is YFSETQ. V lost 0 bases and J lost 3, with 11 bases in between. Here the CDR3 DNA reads TGCGCCAGCAGCTTGGATCTTTCGGGGACAGATACGCAGTATTTT. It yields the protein CASSLDLSGTDTQYF.

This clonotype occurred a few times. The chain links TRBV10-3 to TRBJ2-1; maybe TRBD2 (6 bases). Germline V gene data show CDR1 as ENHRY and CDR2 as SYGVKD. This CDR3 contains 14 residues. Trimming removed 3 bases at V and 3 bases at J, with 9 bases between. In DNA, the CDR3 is TGTGCCATCAGTGACGGCGGGAACTACAATGAGCAGTTCTTC. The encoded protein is CAISDGGNYNEQFF.

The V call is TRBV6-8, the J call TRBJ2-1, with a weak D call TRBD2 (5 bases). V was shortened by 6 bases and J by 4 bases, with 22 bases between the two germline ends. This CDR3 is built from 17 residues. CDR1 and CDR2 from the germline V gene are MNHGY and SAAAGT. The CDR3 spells CASRHRRRLTSYNEQFF. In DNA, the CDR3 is TGTGCCAGCAGGCATAGGAGACGACTAACGTCTTACAATGAGCAGTTCTTC.

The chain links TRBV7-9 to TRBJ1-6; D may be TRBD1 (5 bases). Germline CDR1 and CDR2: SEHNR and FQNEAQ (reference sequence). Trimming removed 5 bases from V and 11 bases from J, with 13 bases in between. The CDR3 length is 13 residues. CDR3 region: CASSEGRQAPLHF. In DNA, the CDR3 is TGTGCCAGCAGCGAGGGACGGCAAGCACCCCTCCACTTT.

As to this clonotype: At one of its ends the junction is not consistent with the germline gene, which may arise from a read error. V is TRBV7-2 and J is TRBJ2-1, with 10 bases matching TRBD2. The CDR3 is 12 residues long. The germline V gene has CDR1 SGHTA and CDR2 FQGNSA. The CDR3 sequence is CASSRGASGGVF. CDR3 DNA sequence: TGTGCCAGCAGCCGTGGGGCTAGCGGGGGTGTCTTC. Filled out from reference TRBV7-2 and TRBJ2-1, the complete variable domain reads GAGVSQSPSNKVTEKGKDVELRCDPISGHTALYWYRQSLGQGLEFLIYFQGNSAPDKSGLPSDRFSAERTGGSVSTLTIQRTQQEDSAVYLCASSRGASGGVFGPGTRLTVL.

This CDR3 reads CASSRSRGGGYNEQFF. CDR3 coding DNA: TGTGCCAGCAGCCGGTCGCGGGGGGGCGGCTACAATGAGCAGTTCTTC. The V and J genes are TRBV4-2 and TRBJ2-1; 9 positions match TRBD2. This CDR3 is 16 amino acids long. The junction had 7 bases not matched to a gene; V was cut back by 4 bases and J by 3 bases. The germline V gene encodes CDR1 LGHNA and CDR2 YNFKEQ.

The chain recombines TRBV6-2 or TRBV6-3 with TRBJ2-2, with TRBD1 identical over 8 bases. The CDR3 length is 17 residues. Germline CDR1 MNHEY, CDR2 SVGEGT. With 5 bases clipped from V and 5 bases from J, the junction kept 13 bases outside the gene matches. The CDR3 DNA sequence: TGTGCCAGCAGTCCCGCCCTCGACAGGGGTCGTACCGGGGAGCTGTTTTTT. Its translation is CASSPALDRGRTGELFF.

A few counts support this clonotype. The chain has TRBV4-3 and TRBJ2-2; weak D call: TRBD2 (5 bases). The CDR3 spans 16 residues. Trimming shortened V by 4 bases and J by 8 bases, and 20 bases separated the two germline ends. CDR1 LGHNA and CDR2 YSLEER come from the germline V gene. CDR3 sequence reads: CASSRQAGSMGGELFF. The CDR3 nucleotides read TGCGCCAGCAGCCGTCAGGCGGGCTCAATGGGAGGGGAGCTGTTTTTT.

As DNA, the CDR3 is TGTGCCAGCAGTCCGTCGACAGGGAGCTCCTACAATGAGCAGTTCTTC. It specifies CASSPSTGSSYNEQFF. The J gene is TRBJ2-1, the V gene TRBV27; 7 bases map to TRBD1. CDR3 length equals 16 residues. V gave up 5 bases and J gave up 0 bases; unmatched junction bases: 7. The germline V gene has CDR1 MNHEY and CDR2 SMNVEV (reference sequence).

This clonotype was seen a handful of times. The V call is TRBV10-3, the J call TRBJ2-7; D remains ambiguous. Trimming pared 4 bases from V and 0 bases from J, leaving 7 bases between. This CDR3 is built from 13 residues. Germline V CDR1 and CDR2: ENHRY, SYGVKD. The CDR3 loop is CAISADPSYEQYF. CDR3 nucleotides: TGTGCCATCAGTGCCGACCCCTCCTACGAGCAGTACTTC.

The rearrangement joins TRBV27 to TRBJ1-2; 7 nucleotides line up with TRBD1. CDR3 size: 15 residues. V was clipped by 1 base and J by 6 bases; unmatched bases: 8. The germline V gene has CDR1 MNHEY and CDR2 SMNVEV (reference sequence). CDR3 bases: TGTGCCAGCAGTTTATTGGGGGGAGGGGGCAATGGCTACACCTTC. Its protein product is CASSLLGGGGNGYTF.

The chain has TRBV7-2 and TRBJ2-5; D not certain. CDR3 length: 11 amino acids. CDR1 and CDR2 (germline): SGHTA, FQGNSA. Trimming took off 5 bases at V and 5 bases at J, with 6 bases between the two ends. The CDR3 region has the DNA TGTGCCAGCAGCCCCTATGAGACCCAGTACTTC. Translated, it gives CASSPYETQYF.

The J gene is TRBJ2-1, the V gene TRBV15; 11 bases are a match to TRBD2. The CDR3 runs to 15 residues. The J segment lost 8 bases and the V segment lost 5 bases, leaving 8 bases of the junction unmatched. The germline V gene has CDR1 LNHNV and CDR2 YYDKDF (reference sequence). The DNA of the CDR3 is TGTGCCACCAGCTTTAGCGGGGGGGCGGGGGATGAGCAGTTCTTC. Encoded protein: CATSFSGGAGDEQFF.